The TCR beta chain described here comes from a study of CD8 T cells in Susac syndrome. The CDR3 consists of 14 residues. CDR1 is SGDLS and CDR2 is YYNGEE in the germline V gene. The V gene end was trimmed by 0 bases and the J gene end by 7 bases; junction bases not matched to a gene: 5. The T cells that were sequenced for TCR beta were CD8+ and CD4+ cells from blood. The control group consisted of healthy donors matched for age and sex. A quantity of about 0.5 to 1 ug RNA underwent reverse transcription using random hexamers. The method of amplification for TCR beta CDR3 was immunoSEQ multiplex PCR, covering 54 Vbeta and 13 Jbeta. TCRdb reprocessed the immunoSEQ multiplex PCR reads with MiXCR, giving one entry per CDR3 protein. The data hold about 190,000 distinct CDR3 sequences, with 85% to 95% observed a single time.

The sample taken for sequencing was CD4+ T cells from PBMCs. The chain uses TRBV9 and TRBJ2-7, with 9 bases matching TRBD1. This receptor was taken from a human donor in good health. CDR3 region: CASSVALGTGEQYF. The CDR3 nucleotides are TGTGCCAGCAGCGTAGCCCTCGGGACAGGGGAGCAGTACTTC. The entire variable domain, with the rest obtained from reference TRBV9 and TRBJ2-7, is as follows: DSGVTQTPKHLITATGQRVTLRCSPRSGDLSVYWYQQSLDQGLQFLIQYYNGEERAKGNILERFSAQQFPDLHSELNLSSLELGDSALYFCASSVALGTGEQYFGPGTRLTVT.